This TCR beta chain originates from a study of blood T cell repertoires in COVID-19. Overall study: Samples came from the United States, Italy and Spain, spanning acute and convalescent COVID-19. T cells, B-cell-depleted T cells, or PBMCs supplied cDNA or gDNA.

The table came from immunoSEQ multiplex PCR; TCRdb's copy has only in-frame clones and leaves some out. The sample has about 68,000 clones; 80% to 90% are singletons. This clone appeared a single time. V was clipped by 6 bases and J by 7 bases, with 10 bases between them. This CDR3 is 12 amino acids long. Germline V gives CDR1 MDHEN, CDR2 SYDVKM. The chain recombines TRBV28 with TRBJ1-5, with D tentatively TRBD1 (5 bases). This TCR came from a man aged 50-60 years with acute or convalescent COVID-19. The specimen sequenced was peripheral blood. CDR3 protein: CASRPGFQPQHF. CDR3 nucleotides: TGTGCCAGCAGACCAGGGTTCCAGCCCCAGCATTTT.